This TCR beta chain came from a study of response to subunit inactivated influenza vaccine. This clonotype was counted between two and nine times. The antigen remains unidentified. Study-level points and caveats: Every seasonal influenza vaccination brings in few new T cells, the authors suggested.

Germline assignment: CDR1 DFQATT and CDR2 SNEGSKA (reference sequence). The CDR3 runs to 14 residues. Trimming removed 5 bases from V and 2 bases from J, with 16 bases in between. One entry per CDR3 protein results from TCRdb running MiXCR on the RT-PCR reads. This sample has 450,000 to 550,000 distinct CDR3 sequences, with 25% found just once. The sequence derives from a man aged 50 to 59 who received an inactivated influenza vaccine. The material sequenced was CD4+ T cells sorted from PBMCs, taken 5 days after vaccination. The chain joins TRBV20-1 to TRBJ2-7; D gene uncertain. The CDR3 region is CSAPKVGLPYEQYF. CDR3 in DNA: TGCAGTGCTCCAAAGGTGGGCCTGCCCTACGAGCAGTACTTC.